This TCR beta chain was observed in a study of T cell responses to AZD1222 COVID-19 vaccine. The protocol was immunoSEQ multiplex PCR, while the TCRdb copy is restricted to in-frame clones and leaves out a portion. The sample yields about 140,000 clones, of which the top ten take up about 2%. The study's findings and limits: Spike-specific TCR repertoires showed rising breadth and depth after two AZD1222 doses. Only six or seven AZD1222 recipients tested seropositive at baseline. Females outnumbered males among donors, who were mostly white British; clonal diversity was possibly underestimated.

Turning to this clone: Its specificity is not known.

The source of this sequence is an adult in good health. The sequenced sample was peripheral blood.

The CDR3 protein is CASSLMSGQGGVGANVLTF. In DNA form, the CDR3 reads TGTGCCAGCAGCTTAATGTCGGGACAGGGTGGTGTTGGGGCCAACGTCCTGACTTTC. The gene calls are TRBV7-2 and TRBJ2-6; 9 bases fit TRBD1. CDR1 SGHTA and CDR2 FQGNSA come from the germline V gene. V was pared by 2 bases and J by 3 bases, with 11 bases of the junction left unmatched. This CDR3 has 19 residues. Filled out from reference TRBV7-2 and TRBJ2-6, the complete variable domain reads GAGVSQSPSNKVTEKGKDVELRCDPISGHTALYWYRQSLGQGLEFLIYFQGNSAPDKSGLPSDRFSAERTGGSVSTLTIQRTQQEDSAVYLCASSLMSGQGGVGANVLTFGAGSRLTVL.